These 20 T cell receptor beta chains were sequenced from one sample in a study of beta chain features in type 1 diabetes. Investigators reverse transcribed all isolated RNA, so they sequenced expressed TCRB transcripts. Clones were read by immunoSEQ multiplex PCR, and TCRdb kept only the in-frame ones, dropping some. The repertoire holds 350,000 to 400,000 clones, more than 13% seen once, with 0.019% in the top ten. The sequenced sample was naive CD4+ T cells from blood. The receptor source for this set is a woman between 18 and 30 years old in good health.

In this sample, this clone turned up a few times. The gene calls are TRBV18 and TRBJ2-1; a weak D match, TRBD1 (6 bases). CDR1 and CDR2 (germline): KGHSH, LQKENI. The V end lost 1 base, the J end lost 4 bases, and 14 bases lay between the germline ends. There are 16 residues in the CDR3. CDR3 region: CASSPRVGQPYNEQFF. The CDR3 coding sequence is TGTGCCAGCTCACCACGGGTGGGACAACCTTACAATGAGCAGTTCTTC.

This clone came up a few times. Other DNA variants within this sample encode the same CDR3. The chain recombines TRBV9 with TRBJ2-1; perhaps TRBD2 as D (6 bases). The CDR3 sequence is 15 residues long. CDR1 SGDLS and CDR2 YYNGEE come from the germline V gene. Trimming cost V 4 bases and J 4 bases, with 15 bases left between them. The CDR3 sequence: CASSPGLATYNEQFF. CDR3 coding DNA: TGTGCCAGCAGCCCGGGACTCGCTACTTACAATGAGCAGTTCTTC.

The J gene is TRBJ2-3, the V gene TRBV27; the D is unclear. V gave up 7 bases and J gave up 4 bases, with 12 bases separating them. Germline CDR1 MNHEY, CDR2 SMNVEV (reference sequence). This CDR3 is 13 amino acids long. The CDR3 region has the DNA TGTGCCAGCATAGAACCTCAGGCAGATACGCAGTATTTT. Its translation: CASIEPQADTQYF.

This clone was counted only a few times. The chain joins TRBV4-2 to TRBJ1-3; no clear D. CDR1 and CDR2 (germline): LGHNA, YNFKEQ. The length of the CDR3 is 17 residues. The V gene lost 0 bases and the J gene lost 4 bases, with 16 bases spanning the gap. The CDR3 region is CASSQDRGTLRGNTIYF. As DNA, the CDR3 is TGTGCCAGCAGCCAAGATCGCGGAACGCTAAGAGGAAACACCATATATTTT.

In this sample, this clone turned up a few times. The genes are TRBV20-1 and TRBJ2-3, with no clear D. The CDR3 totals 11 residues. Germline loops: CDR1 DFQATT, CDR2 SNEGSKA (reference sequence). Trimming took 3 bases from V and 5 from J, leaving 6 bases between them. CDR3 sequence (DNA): TGCAGTGCTAGCTTATTAGATACGCAGTATTTT. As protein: CSASLLDTQYF.

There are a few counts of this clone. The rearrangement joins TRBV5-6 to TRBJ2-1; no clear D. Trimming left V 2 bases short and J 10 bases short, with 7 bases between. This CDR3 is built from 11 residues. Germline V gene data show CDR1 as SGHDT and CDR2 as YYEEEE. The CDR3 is CASSFAQEQFF. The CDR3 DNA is TGTGCCAGCAGCTTTGCTCAGGAGCAGTTCTTC.

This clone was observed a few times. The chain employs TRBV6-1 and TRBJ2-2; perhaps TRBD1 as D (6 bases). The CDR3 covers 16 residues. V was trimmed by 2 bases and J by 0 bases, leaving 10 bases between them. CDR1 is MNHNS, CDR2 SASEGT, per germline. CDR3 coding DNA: TGTGCCAGCAGTGAAAGGGGGAACGCGAACACCGGGGAGCTGTTTTTT. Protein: CASSERGNANTGELFF.

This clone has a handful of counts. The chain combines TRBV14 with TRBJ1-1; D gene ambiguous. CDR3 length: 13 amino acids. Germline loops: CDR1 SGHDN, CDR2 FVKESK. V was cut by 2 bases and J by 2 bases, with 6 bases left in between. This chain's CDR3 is CASSQLVNTEAFF. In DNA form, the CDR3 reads TGTGCCAGCAGCCAATTAGTTAACACTGAAGCTTTCTTT. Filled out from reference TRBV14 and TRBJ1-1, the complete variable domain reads EAGVTQFPSHSVIEKGQTVTLRCDPISGHDNLYWYRRVMGKEIKFLLHFVKESKQDESGMPNNRFLAERTGGTYSTLKVQPAELEDSGVYFCASSQLVNTEAFFGQGTRLTVV.

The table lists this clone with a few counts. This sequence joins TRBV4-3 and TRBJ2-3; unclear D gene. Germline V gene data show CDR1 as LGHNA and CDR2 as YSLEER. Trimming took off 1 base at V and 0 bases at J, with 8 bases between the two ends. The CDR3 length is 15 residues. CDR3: CASSQGLTSTDTQYF. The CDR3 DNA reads TGCGCCAGCAGCCAAGGACTTACTAGCACAGATACGCAGTATTTT.

The DNA of the CDR3 is TGTGCCAGCCGGACAGGGAACTACAATGAGCAGTTCTTC. This encodes CASRTGNYNEQFF. This chain links TRBV25-1 with TRBJ2-1, with 8 bases aligning to TRBD1. This CDR3 contains 13 residues. Per germline, CDR1 MGHDK and CDR2 SYGVNS. Trimming at V came to 8 bases and at J to 3 bases, leaving 3 bases not matched to a gene.

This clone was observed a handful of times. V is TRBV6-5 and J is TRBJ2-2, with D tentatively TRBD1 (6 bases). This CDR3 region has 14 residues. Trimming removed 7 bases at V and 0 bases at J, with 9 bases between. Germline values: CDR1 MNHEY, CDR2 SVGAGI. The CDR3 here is CASTRGTNTGELFF. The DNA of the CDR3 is TGTGCCAGCACAAGGGGGACGAACACCGGGGAGCTGTTTTTT.

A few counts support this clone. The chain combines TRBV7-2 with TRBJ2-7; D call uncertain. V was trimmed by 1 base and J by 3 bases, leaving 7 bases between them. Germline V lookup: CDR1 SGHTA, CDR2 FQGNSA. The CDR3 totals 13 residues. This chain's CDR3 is CASSLGTVYEQYF. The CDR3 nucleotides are TGTGCCAGCAGCTTAGGAACAGTCTACGAGCAGTACTTC.

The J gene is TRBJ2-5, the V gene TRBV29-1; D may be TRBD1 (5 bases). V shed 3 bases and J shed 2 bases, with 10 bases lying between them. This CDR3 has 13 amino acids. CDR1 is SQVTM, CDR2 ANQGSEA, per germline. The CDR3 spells CSVENRYQETQYF. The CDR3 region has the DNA TGCAGCGTTGAGAACAGGTATCAAGAGACCCAGTACTTC.

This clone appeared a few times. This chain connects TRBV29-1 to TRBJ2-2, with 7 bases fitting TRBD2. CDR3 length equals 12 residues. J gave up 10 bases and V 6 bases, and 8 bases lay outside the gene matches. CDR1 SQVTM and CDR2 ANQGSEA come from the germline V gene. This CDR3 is CSVHGLVEELFF. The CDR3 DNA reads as TGCAGCGTCCACGGACTAGTCGAGGAGCTGTTTTTT.

CDR3 bases: TGCGCCAGCAGCGTTGGACAGGACTATGGCTACACCTTC. Amino acid sequence: CASSVGQDYGYTF. V is TRBV5-1 and J is TRBJ1-2, with 7 bases lining up with TRBD1. CDR1 and CDR2 (germline): SGHRS, YFSETQ. Germline trimming cut 4 bases from V and 3 bases from J; bases unmatched to any gene: 3. The CDR3 consists of 13 residues.

The CDR3 protein is CSVVPAFYNEQFF. DNA for the CDR3: TGCAGCGTTGTCCCAGCGTTCTACAATGAGCAGTTCTTC. The chain employs TRBV29-1 and TRBJ2-1, with D unclear. CDR1 and CDR2 from the germline V gene are SQVTM and ANQGSEA. Trimming shortened V by 4 bases and J by 3 bases, and 10 bases separated the two germline ends. The CDR3 has 13 amino acids.

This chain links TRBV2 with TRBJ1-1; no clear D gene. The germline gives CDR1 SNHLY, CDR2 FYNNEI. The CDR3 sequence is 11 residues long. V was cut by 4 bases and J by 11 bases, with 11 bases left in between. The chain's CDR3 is CASSVQFWAFF. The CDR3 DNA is TGTGCCAGCAGTGTTCAGTTTTGGGCTTTCTTT.

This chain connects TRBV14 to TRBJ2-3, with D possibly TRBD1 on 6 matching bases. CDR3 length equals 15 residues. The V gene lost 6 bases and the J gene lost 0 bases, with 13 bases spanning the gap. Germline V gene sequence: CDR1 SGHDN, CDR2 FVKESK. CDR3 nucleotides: TGTGCCAGCAGTCCCCGGACAGCTAGCACAGATACGCAGTATTTT. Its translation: CASSPRTASTDTQYF.

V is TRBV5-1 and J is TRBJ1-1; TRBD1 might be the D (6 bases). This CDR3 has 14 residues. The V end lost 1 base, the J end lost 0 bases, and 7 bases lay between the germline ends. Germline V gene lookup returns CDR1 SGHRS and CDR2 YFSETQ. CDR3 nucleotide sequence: TGCGCCAGCAGCTTGACAGGGATGAACACTGAAGCTTTCTTT. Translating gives CASSLTGMNTEAFF.

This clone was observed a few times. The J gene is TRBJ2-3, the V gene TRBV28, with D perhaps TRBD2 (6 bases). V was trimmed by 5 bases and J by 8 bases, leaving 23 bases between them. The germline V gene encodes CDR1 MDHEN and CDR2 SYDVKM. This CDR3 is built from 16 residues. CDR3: CASSLSLGLGSGTQYF. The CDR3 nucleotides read TGTGCCAGCAGTCTTTCACTGGGACTCGGTAGTGGTACGCAGTATTTT. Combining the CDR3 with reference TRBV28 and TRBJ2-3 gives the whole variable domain DVKVTQSSRYLVKRTGEKVFLECVQDMDHENMFWYRQDPGLGLRLIYFSYDVKMKEKGDIPEGYSVSREKKERFSLILESASTNQTSMYLCASSLSLGLGSGTQYFGPGTRLTVL.